This T cell receptor (beta chain) was captured in a study of cytomegalovirus exposure and HLA in healthy donors. Findings and caveats of the study: The authors judged a highly shared variant cluster likely a sequencing artifact.

The V gene's germline CDR1 is KGHSH and CDR2 LQKENI. V lost 5 bases, J lost 0 bases, and 17 bases lay in between. The CDR3 loop spans 18 amino acids. The PCR contained 60 Vbeta and 13 Jbeta primers. TCRdb's table, derived via immunoSEQ multiplex PCR, lists solely in-frame clones and lacks some. Its clone listing holds approximately 150,000 clones. Turning to this clone: Antigen unknown.

This chain uses TRBV18 with TRBJ1-6; the D gene is possibly TRBD1 (5 bases). Material: PBMCs. The clonotype originates from a woman aged 45-60 years in good health and CMV-seronegative. The CDR3 here is CASSKRVGESSYNSPLHF. The CDR3 bases are TGTGCCAGCTCAAAAAGGGTAGGGGAAAGCTCCTATAATTCACCCCTCCACTTT. The full variable domain, in which reference TRBV18 and TRBJ1-6 provide the parts outside the CDR3, is NAGVMQNPRHLVRRRGQEARLRCSPMKGHSHVYWYRQLPEEGLKFMVYLQKENIIDESGMPKERFSAEFPKEGPSILRIQQVVRGDSAAYFCASSKRVGESSYNSPLHFGNGTRLTVT.